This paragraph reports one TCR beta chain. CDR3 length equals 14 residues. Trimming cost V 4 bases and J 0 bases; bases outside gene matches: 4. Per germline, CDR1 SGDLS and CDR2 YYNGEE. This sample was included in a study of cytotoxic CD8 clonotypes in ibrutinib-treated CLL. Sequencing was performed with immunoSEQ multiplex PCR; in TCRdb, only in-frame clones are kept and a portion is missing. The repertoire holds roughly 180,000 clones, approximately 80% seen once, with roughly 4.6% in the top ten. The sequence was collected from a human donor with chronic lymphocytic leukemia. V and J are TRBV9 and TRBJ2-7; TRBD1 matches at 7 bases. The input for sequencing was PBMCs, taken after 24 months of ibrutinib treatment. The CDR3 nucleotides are TGTGCCAGCAGCTCTGGGACAGCCTCCTACGAGCAGTACTTC. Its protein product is CASSSGTASYEQYF.